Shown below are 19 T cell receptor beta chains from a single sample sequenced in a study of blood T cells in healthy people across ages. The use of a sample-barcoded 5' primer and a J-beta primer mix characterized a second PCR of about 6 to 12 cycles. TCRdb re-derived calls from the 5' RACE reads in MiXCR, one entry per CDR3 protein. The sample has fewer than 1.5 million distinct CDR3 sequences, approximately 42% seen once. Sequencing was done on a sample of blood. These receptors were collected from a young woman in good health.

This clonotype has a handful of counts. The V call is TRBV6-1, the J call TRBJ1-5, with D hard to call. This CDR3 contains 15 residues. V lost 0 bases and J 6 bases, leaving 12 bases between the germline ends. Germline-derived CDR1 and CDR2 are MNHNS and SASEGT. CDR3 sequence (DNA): TGTGCCAGCAGTGAAGCGCGGGCAGAAAGTCAGCCCCAGCATTTT. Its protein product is CASSEARAESQPQHF.

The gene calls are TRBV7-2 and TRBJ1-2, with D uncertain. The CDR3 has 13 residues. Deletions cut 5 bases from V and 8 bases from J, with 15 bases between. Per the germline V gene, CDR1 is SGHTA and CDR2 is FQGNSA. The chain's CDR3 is CASSRDGSGGYTF. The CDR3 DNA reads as TGTGCCAGCAGCCGGGATGGAAGTGGAGGCTACACCTTC.

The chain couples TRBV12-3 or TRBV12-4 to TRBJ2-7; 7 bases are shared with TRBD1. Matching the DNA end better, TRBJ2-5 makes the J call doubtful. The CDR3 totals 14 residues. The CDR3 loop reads CASSPQLGGETQYF. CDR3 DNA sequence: TGTGCCAGCAGTCCCCAACTAGGGGGCGAGACCCAGTACTTC.

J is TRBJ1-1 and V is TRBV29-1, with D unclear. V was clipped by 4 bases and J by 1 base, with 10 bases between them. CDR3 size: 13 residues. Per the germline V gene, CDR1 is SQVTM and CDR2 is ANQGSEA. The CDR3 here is CSVGGRKNTEAFF. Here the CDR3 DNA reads TGCAGCGTTGGAGGCAGGAAGAACACTGAAGCTTTCTTT.

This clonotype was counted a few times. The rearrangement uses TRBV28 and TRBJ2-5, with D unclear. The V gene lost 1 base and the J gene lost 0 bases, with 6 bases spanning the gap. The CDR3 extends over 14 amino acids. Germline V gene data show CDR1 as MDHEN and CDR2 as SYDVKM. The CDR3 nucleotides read TGTGCCAGCAGTTTATTAAGCGACCAAGAGACCCAGTACTTC. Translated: CASSLLSDQETQYF.

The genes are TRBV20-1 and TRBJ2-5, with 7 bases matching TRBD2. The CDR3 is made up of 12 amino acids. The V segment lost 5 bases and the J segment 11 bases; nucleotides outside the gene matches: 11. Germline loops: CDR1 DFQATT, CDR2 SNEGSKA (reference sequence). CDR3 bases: TGCAGTGCTGCGGGGGACGTGTATTTGCAGTACTTC. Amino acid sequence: CSAAGDVYLQYF.

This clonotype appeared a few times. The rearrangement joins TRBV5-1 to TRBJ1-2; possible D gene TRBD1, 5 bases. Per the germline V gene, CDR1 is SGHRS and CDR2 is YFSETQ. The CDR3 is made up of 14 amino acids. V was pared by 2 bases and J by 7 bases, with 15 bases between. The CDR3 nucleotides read TGCGCCAGCAGCTTTGGGGGTCTGGAGCCTGGCTACACCTTC. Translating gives CASSFGGLEPGYTF.

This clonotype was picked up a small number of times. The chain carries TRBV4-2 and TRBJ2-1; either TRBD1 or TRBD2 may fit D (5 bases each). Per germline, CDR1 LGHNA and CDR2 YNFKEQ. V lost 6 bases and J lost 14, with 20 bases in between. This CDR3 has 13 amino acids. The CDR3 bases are TGTGCCAGCAGTCGGGACGTCACCGTCGCCAAGTTCTTC. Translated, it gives CASSRDVTVAKFF.

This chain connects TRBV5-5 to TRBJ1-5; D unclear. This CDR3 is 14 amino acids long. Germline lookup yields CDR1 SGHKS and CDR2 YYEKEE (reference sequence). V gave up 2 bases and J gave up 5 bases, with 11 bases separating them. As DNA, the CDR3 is TGTGCCAGCAGCTTAGGCAGCCTGGATCAGCCCCAGCATTTT. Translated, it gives CASSLGSLDQPQHF.

CDR3 nucleotides: TGCAGTGCTAGAGATCCCCTACTAGCGGGGGGGTTTGTGCAGTTCTTC. Translation gives CSARDPLLAGGFVQFF. This chain connects TRBV20-1 to TRBJ2-1, with 13 bases lining up with TRBD2. The CDR3 covers 16 residues. The germline CDR1 and CDR2 sequences are DFQATT and SNEGSKA (reference sequence). Trimming cost V 0 bases and J 12 bases; bases outside gene matches: 11.

The CDR3 DNA reads as TGCAGTGCTAGAGATCGGACTAGCGGAACCTACAATGAGCAGTTCTTC. Translation: CSARDRTSGTYNEQFF. The chain has TRBV20-1 and TRBJ2-1, with 10 nucleotides matching TRBD2. CDR3 length: 16 amino acids. V trimming: 0 bases; J trimming: 2 bases; junction bases outside the gene matches: 4. In germline, CDR1 is DFQATT, CDR2 SNEGSKA (reference sequence).

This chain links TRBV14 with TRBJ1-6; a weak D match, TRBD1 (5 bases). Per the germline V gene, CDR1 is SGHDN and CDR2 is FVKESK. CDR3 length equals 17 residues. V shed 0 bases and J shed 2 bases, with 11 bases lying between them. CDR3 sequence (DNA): TGTGCCAGCAGCCAAGATCTTAAGGGGCCCTATAATTCACCCCTCCACTTT. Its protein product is CASSQDLKGPYNSPLHF. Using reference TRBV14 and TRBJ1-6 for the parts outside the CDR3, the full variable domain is EAGVTQFPSHSVIEKGQTVTLRCDPISGHDNLYWYRRVMGKEIKFLLHFVKESKQDESGMPNNRFLAERTGGTYSTLKVQPAELEDSGVYFCASSQDLKGPYNSPLHFGNGTRLTVT.

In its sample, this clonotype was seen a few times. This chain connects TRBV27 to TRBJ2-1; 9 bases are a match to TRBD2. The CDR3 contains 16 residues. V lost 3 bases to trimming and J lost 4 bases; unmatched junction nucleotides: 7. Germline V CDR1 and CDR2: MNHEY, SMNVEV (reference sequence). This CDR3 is CASSFGGLAQYNEQFF. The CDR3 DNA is TGTGCCAGCAGTTTTGGGGGACTAGCACAGTACAATGAGCAGTTCTTC.

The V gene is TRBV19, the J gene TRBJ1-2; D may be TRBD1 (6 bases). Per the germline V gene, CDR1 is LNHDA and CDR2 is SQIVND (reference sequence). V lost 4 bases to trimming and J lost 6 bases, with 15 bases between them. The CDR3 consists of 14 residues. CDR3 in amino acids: CASSTLLGQHGYTF. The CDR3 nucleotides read TGTGCCAGTAGTACGCTCCTTGGACAGCATGGCTACACCTTC. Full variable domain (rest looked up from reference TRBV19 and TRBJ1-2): DGGITQSPKYLFRKEGQNVTLSCEQNLNHDAMYWYRQDPGQGLRLIYYSQIVNDFQKGDIAEGYSVSREKKESFPLTVTSAQKNPTAFYLCASSTLLGQHGYTFGSGTRLTVV.

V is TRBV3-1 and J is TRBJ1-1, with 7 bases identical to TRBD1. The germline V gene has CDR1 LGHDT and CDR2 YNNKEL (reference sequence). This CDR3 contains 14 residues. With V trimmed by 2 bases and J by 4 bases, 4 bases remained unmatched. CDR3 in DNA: TGTGCCAGCAGCCAACACAGGGGAGGCACTGAAGCTTTCTTT. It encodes CASSQHRGGTEAFF.

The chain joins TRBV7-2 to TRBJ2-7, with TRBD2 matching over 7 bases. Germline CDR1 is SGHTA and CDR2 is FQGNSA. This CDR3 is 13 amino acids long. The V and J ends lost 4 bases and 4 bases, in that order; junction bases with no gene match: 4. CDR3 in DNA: TGTGCCAGCAGCTCTAGCGGATTTTACGAGCAGTACTTC. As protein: CASSSSGFYEQYF.

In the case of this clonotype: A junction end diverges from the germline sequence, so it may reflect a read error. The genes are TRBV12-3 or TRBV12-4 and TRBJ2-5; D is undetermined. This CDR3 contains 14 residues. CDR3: CAGSLIGGEETQYF. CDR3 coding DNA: TGTGCCGGCAGTTTGATCGGTGGGGAAGAGACCCAGTACTTC.

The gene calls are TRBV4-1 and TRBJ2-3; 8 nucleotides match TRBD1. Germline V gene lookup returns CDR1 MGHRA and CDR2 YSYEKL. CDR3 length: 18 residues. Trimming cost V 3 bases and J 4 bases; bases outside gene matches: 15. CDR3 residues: CASSQQPFTGGKSDTQYF. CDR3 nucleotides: TGCGCCAGCAGCCAGCAACCTTTTACAGGGGGAAAGTCAGATACGCAGTATTTT.

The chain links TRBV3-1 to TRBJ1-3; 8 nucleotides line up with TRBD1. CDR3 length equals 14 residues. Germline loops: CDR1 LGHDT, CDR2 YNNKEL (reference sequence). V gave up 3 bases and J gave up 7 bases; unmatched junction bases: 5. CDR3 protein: CASSHQGARNTIYF. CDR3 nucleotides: TGTGCCAGCAGCCATCAGGGGGCAAGGAACACCATATATTTT.